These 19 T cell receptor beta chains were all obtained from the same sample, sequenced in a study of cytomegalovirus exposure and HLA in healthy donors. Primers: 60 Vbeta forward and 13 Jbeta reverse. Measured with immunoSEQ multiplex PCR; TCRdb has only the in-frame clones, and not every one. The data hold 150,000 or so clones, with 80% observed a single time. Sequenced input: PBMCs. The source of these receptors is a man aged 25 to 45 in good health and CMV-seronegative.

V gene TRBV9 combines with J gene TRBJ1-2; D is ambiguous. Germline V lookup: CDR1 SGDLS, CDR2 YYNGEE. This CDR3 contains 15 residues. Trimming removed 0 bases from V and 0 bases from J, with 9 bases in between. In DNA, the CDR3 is TGTGCCAGCAGCGTAGAGACAAATTCTAACTATGGCTACACCTTC. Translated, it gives CASSVETNSNYGYTF.

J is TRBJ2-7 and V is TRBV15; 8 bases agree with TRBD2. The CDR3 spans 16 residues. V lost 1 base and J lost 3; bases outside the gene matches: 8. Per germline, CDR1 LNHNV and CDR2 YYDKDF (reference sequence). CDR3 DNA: TGTGCCACCAGCAGAGGGGGGGGCGGGAGGTTCTACGAGCAGTACTTC. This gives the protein CATSRGGGGRFYEQYF.

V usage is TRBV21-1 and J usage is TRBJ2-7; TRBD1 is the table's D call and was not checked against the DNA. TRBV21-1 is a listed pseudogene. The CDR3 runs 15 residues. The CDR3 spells CAGDRPDRVGYEQYF. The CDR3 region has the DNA TGTGCCGGGGACCGGCCGGACAGGGTTGGCTACGAGCAGTACTTC.

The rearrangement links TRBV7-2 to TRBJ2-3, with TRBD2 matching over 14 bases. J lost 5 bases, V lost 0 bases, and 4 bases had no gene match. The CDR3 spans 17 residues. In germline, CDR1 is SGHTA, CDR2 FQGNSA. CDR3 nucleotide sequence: TGTGCCAGCAGCTTAGCGGGGACTAGCGGGAGTAAAGATACGCAGTATTTT. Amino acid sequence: CASSLAGTSGSKDTQYF.

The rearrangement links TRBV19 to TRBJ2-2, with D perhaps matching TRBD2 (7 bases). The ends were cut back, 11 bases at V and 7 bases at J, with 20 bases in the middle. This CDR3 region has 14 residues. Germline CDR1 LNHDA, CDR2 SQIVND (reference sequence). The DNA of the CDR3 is TGTGCCGCAGCCTCGGGGGGCGTTGGCGGGGAGCTGTTTTTT. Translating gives CAAASGGVGGELFF.

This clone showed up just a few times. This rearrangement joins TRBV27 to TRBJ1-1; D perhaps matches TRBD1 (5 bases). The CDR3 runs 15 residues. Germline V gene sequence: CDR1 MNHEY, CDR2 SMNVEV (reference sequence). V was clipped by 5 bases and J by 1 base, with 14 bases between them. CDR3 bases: TGTGCCAGCAGTGGGGGGGGACGGAGGAACACTGAAGCTTTCTTT. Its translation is CASSGGGRRNTEAFF.

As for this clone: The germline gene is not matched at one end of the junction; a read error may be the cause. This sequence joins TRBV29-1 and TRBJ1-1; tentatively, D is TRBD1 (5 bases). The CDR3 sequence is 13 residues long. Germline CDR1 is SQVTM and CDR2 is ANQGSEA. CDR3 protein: CSVTRVLKTEAFF. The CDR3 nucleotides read TGCAGCGTTACCAGGGTCTTGAAAACTGAAGCTTTCTTT.

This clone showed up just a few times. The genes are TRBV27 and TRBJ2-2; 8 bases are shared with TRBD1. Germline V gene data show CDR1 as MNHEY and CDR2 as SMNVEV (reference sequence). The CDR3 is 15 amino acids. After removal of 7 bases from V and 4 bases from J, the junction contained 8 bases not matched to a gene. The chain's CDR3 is CASTLRGRVTGELFF. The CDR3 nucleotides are TGTGCCAGCACCCTCAGGGGGCGCGTCACCGGGGAGCTGTTTTTT.

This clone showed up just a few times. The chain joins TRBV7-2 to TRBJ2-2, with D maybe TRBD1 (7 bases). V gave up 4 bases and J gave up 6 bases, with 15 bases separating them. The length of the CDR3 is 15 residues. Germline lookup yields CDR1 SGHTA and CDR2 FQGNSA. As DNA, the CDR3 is TGTGCCAGCAGCTCGGGACTTACAGGGGCCGGGGAGCTGTTTTTT. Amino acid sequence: CASSSGLTGAGELFF.

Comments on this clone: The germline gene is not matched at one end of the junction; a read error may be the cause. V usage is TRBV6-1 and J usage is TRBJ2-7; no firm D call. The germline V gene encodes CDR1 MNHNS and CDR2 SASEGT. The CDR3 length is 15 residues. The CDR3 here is CAGRRQVSSSYEQYF. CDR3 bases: TGTGCCGGCAGAAGACAAGTCTCCTCCTCCTACGAGCAGTACTTC.

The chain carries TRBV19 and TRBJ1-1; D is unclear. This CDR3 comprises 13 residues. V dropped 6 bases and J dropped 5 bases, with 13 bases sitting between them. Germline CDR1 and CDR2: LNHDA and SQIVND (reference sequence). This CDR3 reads CASRNGSWTEAFF. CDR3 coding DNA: TGTGCCAGTAGAAACGGTTCGTGGACTGAAGCTTTCTTT.

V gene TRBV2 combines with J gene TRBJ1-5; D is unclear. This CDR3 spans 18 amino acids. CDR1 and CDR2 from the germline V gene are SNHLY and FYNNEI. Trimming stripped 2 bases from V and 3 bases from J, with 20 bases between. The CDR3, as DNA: TGTGCCAGCAGTGAACCCCATGGACGGACGAGGGACAATCAGCCCCAGCATTTT. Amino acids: CASSEPHGRTRDNQPQHF. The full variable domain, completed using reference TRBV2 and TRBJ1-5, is EPEVTQTPSHQVTQMGQEVILRCVPISNHLYFYWYRQILGQKVEFLVSFYNNEISEKSEIFDDQFSVERPDGSNFTLKIRSTKLEDSAMYFCASSEPHGRTRDNQPQHFGDGTRLSIL.

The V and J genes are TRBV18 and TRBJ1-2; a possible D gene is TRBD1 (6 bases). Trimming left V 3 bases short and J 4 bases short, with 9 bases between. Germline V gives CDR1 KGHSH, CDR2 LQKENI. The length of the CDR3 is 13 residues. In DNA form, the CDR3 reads TGTGCCAGCTCACCCGTGGACAGCTATGGCTACACCTTC. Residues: CASSPVDSYGYTF. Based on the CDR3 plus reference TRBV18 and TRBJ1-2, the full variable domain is NAGVMQNPRHLVRRRGQEARLRCSPMKGHSHVYWYRQLPEEGLKFMVYLQKENIIDESGMPKERFSAEFPKEGPSILRIQQVVRGDSAAYFCASSPVDSYGYTFGSGTRLTVV.

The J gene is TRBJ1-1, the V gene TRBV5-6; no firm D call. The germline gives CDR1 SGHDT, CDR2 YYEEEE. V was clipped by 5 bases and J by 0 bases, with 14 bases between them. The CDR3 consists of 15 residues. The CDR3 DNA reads TGTGCCAGCAGACTTTCTAGGTCCATGAACACTGAAGCTTTCTTT. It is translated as CASRLSRSMNTEAFF.

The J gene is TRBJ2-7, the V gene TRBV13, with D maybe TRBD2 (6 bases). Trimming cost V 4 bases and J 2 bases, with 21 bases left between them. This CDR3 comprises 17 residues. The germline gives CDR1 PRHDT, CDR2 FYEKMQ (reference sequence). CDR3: CASSSPNFTEGAYEQYF. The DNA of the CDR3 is TGTGCCAGCAGCTCCCCAAACTTCACGGAGGGAGCCTACGAGCAGTACTTC.

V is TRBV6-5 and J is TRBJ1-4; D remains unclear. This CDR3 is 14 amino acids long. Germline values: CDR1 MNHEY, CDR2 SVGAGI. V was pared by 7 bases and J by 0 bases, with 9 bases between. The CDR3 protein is CASTQSATNEKLFF. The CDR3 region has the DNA TGTGCCAGCACCCAGTCCGCAACTAATGAAAAACTGTTTTTT.

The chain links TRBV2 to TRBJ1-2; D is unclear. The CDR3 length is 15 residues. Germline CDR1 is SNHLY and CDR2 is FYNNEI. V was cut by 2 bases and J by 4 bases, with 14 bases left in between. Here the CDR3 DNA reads TGTGCCAGCAGTGAAACAGTGCCCTTCGGCTATGGCTACACCTTC. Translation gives CASSETVPFGYGYTF. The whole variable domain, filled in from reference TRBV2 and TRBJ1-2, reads EPEVTQTPSHQVTQMGQEVILRCVPISNHLYFYWYRQILGQKVEFLVSFYNNEISEKSEIFDDQFSVERPDGSNFTLKIRSTKLEDSAMYFCASSETVPFGYGYTFGSGTRLTVV.

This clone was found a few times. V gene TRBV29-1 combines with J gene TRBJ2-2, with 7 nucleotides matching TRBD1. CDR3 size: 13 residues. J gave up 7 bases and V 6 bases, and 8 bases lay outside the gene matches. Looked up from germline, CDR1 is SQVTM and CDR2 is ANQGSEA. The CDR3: CSVAGGKVGELFF. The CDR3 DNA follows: TGCAGCGTCGCAGGGGGTAAGGTCGGGGAGCTGTTTTTT.

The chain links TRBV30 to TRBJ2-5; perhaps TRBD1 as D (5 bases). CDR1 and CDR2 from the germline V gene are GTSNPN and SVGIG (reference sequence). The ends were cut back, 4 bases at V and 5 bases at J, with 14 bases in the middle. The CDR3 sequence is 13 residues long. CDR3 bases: TGTGCCTGGAAGGGGTCGAGGCGGGAGACCCAGTACTTC. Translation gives CAWKGSRRETQYF.